The T cell receptor beta chain under discussion was sequenced for a study of shared clonotypes between healthy human individuals. Genomic DNA of every subset was divided equally among multiple immunoSEQ plates. Sequencing used immunoSEQ multiplex PCR; TCRdb keeps in-frame clones, though not all of them. The sample consists of 950,000 to 1,200,000 clones, about 72% of them appearing once. Germline V gene sequence: CDR1 LNHDA, CDR2 SQIVND (reference sequence). Trimming took off 5 bases at V and 2 bases at J, with 12 bases between the two ends. The CDR3 spans 14 residues. Study outcomes and limitations: Non-shared clonotypes were found to have lower generation probabilities than the clonotypes that were shared by all four of the sorted-subset donors.

Note on this clone: The antigen is not known.

Sequencing used memory CD4+ T cells from PBMCs. Subset reported: CD45RA-negative fraction. This chain connects TRBV19 to TRBJ2-5; a possible D gene is TRBD1 (7 bases). The receptor comes from a man in his late teens or twenties in good health. Some clones in this sample may be carry-over from other donors' samples. The CDR3 loop is CASSSRGDQETQYF. The CDR3 DNA sequence: TGTGCCAGTAGTTCCAGGGGGGATCAAGAGACCCAGTACTTC.